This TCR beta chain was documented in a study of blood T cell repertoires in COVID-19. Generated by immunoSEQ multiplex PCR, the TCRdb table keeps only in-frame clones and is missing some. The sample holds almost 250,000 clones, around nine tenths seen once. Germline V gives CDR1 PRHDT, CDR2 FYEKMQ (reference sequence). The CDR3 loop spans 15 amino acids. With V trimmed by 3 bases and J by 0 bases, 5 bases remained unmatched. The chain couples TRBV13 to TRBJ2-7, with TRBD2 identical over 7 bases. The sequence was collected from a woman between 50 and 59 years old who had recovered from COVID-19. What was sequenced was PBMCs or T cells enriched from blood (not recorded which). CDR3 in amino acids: CASSFPSGLSYEQYF. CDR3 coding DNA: TGTGCCAGCAGCTTCCCTAGCGGTCTCTCCTACGAGCAGTACTTC.